This T cell receptor beta chain was observed in a study of blood T cell repertoires in COVID-19. Study background: There were acute and convalescent COVID-19 samples, and they came from the United States, Italy and Spain.

As processed by the authors: Quantification of nucleated cells was approximated via reference gene primer amplification. Assay: immunoSEQ multiplex PCR; the TCRdb copy retains only in-frame clones and omits some. Clone size and V and J calls were adopted from that table, with D and trimming inferred from the DNA. The table lists 130,000 to 150,000 clones, approximately 87% of them singletons. Those enrolled, adults aged 18 to 89 years, came from roughly 23 US areas. The germline V gene encodes CDR1 MNHEY and CDR2 SVGAGI. The CDR3 extends over 13 amino acids. Trimming pared 7 bases from V and 4 bases from J, leaving 13 bases between.

The chain couples TRBV6-5 to TRBJ1-2, with D possibly being TRBD1 (6 bases). Sample: PBMCs or T cells enriched from blood (not recorded which). The source of this sequence is a woman aged 30 to 39 with acute COVID-19. The CDR3 sequence is CASTKTGFYGYTF. Written as DNA, the CDR3 is TGTGCCAGCACTAAGACAGGTTTCTATGGCTACACCTTC.